The sequence of this T cell receptor beta chain was determined in a study of cytomegalovirus exposure and HLA in healthy donors. 13 Jbeta primers and 60 Vbeta primers were used for the PCR. Measured with immunoSEQ multiplex PCR; TCRdb has only the in-frame clones, and not every one. Of roughly 80,000 clones listed, 65% to 75% were seen once; the top ten hold roughly 15%. This CDR3 has 14 amino acids. The germline V gene has CDR1 SGDLS and CDR2 YYNGEE. V lost 3 bases to trimming and J lost 2 bases, with 12 bases between them. The count of this clone is one. V is TRBV9 and J is TRBJ2-7, with D possibly matching TRBD2 (6 bases). The receptor comes from a middle-aged woman in good health and CMV-seropositive. The specimen sequenced was PBMCs. The CDR3 reads CASSESGYPYEQYF. The CDR3 DNA is TGTGCCAGCAGCGAAAGCGGGTACCCCTACGAGCAGTACTTC.